One sample yielded the 3 T cell receptor beta chains listed below, sequenced in a study of blood T cell repertoires in COVID-19. TCRdb keeps only in-frame clones here, not all; method: immunoSEQ multiplex PCR. Among roughly 410,000 clones listed, roughly 86% were seen once. The sample comprised peripheral blood. All receptors come from an older woman with COVID-19, enrolled during active disease.

V usage is TRBV29-1 and J usage is TRBJ1-1; 9 positions match TRBD1. The CDR3 is 15 residues long. V shed 6 bases, J shed 7 bases, and the junction held 15 bases outside the gene matches. Germline V gene lookup returns CDR1 SQVTM and CDR2 ANQGSEA. The chain's CDR3 is CSVLGTGIGYGEAFF. CDR3 nucleotide sequence: TGCAGCGTCCTCGGGACAGGGATCGGGTACGGTGAAGCTTTCTTT. The full variable domain, completed using reference TRBV29-1 and TRBJ1-1, is SAVISQKPSRDICQRGTSLTIQCQVDSQVTMMFWYRQQPGQSLTLIATANQGSEATYESGFVIDKFPISRPNLTFSTLTVSNMSPEDSSIYLCSVLGTGIGYGEAFFGQGTRLTVV.

The chain is built from TRBV30 and TRBJ2-3, with 10 positions matching TRBD2. Germline lookup yields CDR1 GTSNPN and CDR2 SVGIG (reference sequence). V was clipped by 0 bases and J by 3 bases; unmatched bases: 0. The CDR3 totals 14 residues. This CDR3 is CAWSVAGGTDTQYF. CDR3 in DNA: TGTGCCTGGAGTGTAGCGGGGGGGACAGATACGCAGTATTTT.

The chain couples TRBV7-3 to TRBJ1-1; D perhaps matches TRBD1 (5 bases). The CDR3 extends over 14 amino acids. The V end was cut by 4 bases, the J end by 1 base, with 10 bases between. CDR1 and CDR2 (germline): SGHTA, FQGTGA. As DNA, the CDR3 is TGTGCCAGCAGCTCGACCCAGGGGAACACTGAAGCTTTCTTT. This encodes CASSSTQGNTEAFF. Together with reference TRBV7-3 and TRBJ1-1, the CDR3 gives the full variable domain: GAGVSQTPSNKVTEKGKYVELRCDPISGHTALYWYRQSLGQGPEFLIYFQGTGAADDSGLPNDRFFAVRPEGSVSTLKIQRTERGDSAVYLCASSSTQGNTEAFFGQGTRLTVV.